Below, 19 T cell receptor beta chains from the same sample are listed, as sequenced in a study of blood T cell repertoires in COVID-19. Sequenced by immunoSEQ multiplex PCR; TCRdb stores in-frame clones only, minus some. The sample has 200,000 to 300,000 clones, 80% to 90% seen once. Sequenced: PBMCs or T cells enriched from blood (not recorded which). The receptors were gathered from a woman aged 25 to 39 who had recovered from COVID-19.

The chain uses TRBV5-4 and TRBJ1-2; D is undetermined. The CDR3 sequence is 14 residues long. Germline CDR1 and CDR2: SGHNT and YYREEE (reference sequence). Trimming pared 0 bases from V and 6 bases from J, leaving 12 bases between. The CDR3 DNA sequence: TGTGCCAGCAGCTTGGGGTCGGGAAAAGATGGCTACACCTTC. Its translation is CASSLGSGKDGYTF.

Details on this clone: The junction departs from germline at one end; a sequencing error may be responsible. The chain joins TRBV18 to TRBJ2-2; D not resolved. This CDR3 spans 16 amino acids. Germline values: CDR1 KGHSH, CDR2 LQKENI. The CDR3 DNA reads TGTGCCAGTTCACAAATTCCCCCAGTGAACACCGGGGAGCTGTTTTTT. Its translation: CASSQIPPVNTGELFF. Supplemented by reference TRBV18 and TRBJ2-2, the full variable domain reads NAGVMQNPRHLVRRRGQEARLRCSPMKGHSHVYWYRQLPEEGLKFMVYLQKENIIDESGMPKERFSAEFPKEGPSILRIQQVVRGDSAAYFCASSQIPPVNTGELFFGEGSRLTVL.

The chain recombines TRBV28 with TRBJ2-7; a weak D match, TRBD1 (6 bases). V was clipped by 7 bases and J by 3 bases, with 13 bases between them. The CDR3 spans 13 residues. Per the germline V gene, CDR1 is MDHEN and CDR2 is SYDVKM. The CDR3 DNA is TGTGCCAGCACAAACTACAGGGACTACGAGCAGTACTTC. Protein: CASTNYRDYEQYF.

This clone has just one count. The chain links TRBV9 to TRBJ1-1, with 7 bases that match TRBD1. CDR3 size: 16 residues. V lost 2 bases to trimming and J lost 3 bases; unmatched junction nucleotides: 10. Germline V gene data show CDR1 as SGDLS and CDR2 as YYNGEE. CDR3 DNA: TGTGCCAGCAGCGTTTCCCGACAGGGCGAGGACACTGAAGCTTTCTTT. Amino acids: CASSVSRQGEDTEAFF.

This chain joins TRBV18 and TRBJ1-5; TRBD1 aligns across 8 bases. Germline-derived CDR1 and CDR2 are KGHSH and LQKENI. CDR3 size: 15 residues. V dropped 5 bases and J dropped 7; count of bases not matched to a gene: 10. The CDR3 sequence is CASSEGQADGQPQHF. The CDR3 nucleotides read TGTGCCAGCTCAGAGGGACAGGCGGACGGGCAGCCCCAGCATTTT. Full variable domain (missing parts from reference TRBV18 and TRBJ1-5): NAGVMQNPRHLVRRRGQEARLRCSPMKGHSHVYWYRQLPEEGLKFMVYLQKENIIDESGMPKERFSAEFPKEGPSILRIQQVVRGDSAAYFCASSEGQADGQPQHFGDGTRLSIL.

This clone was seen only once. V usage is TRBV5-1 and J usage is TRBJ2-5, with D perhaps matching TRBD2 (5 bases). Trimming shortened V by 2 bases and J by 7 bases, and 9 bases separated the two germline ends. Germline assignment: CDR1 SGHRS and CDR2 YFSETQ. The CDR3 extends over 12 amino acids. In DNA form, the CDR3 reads TGCGCCAGCAGCTTACCCGCGGGGACCCAGTACTTC. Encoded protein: CASSLPAGTQYF.

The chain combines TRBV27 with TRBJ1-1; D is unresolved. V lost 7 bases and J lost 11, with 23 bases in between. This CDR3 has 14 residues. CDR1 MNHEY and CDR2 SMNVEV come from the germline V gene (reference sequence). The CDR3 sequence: CASKRQAATPNAFF. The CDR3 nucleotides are TGTGCCAGCAAGAGGCAAGCCGCTACCCCTAACGCTTTCTTT.

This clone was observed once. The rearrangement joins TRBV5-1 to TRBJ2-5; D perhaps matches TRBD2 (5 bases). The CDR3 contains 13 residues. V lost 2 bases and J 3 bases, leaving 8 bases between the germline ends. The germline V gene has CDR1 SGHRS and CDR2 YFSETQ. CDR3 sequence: CASSFGSEETQYF. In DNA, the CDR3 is TGCGCCAGCAGCTTTGGGAGCGAAGAGACCCAGTACTTC.

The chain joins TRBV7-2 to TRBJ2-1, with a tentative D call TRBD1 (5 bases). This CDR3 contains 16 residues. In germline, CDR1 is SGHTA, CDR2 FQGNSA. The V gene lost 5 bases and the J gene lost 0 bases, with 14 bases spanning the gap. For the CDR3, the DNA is TGTGCCAGCAGCCCAAGACAGTCTAGCTCCTACAATGAGCAGTTCTTC. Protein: CASSPRQSSSYNEQFF.

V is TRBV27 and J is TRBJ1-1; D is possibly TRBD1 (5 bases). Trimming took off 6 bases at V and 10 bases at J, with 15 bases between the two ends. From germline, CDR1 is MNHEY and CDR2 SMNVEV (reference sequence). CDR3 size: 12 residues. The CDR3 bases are TGTGCCAGCAGATCGGACACCCTAGGAGCTTTCTTT. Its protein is CASRSDTLGAFF.

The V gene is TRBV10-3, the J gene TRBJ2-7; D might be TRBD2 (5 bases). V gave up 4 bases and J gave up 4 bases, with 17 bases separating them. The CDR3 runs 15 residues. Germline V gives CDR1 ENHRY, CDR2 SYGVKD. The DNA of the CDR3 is TGTGCCATCAGTGGCCCGGACGAGGGCATGTACGAGCAGTACTTC. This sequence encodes CAISGPDEGMYEQYF.

In DNA, the CDR3 is TGCGCCAGCAGCTTGCCTTTTCCTATTGTTCGAGGGGGCGCCGACACCGGGGAGCTGTTTTTT. Amino acid sequence: CASSLPFPIVRGGADTGELFF. The chain is built from TRBV5-1 and TRBJ2-2, with TRBD1 identical over 7 bases. In germline, CDR1 is SGHRS, CDR2 YFSETQ. There are 21 residues in the CDR3. The V and J ends lost 1 base and 3 bases, in that order; junction bases with no gene match: 21.

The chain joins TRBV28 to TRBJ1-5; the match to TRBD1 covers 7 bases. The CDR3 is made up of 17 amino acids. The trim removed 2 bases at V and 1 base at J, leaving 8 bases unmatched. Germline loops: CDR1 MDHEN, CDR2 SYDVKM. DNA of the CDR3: TGTGCCAGCAGTTTACGTCAGGGGGGCGGAAGCAATCAGCCCCAGCATTTT. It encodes CASSLRQGGGSNQPQHF.

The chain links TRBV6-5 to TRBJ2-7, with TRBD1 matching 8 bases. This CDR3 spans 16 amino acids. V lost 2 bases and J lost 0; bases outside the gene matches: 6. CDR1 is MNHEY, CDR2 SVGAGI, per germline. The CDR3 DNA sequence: TGTGCCAGCAGTTACCGGGGACAGGTGCCCTCCTACGAGCAGTACTTC. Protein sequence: CASSYRGQVPSYEQYF.

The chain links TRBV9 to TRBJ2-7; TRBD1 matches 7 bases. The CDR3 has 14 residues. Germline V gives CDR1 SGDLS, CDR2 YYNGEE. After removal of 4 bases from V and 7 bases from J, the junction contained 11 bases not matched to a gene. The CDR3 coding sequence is TGTGCCAGCAGCACAGGGCAGGGGGATAGGGAGCAGTACTTC. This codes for CASSTGQGDREQYF.

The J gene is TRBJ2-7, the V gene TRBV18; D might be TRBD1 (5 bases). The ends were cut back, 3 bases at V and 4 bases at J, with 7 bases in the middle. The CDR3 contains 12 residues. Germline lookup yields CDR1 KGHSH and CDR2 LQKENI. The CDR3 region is CASSPTDYEQYF. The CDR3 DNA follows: TGTGCCAGCTCACCGACAGATTACGAGCAGTACTTC. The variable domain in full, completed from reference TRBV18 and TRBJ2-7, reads NAGVMQNPRHLVRRRGQEARLRCSPMKGHSHVYWYRQLPEEGLKFMVYLQKENIIDESGMPKERFSAEFPKEGPSILRIQQVVRGDSAAYFCASSPTDYEQYFGPGTRLTVT.

CDR3 region: CASSPLRDNTYEQYF. The CDR3 coding sequence is TGTGCCAGCTCACCGCTCCGGGACAACACTTACGAGCAGTACTTC. The chain employs TRBV18 and TRBJ2-7; weak D call: TRBD1 (6 bases). Deletions cut 3 bases from V and 4 bases from J, with 16 bases between. Germline V gene data show CDR1 as KGHSH and CDR2 as LQKENI. This CDR3 has 15 amino acids.

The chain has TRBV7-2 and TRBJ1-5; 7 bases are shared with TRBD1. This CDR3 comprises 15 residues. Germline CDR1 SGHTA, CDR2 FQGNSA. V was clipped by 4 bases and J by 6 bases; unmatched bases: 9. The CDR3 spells CASSSIHRGGQPQHF. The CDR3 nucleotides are TGTGCCAGCAGCTCAATTCACAGGGGAGGTCAGCCCCAGCATTTT.

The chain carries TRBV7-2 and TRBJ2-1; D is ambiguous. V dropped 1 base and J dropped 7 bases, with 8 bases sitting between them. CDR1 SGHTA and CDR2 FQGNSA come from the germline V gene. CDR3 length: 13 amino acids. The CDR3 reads CASSLVRLNEQFF. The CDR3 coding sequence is TGTGCCAGCAGCTTAGTCAGGTTGAATGAGCAGTTCTTC.